The 17 T cell receptor beta chains reported below all come from one sample, sequenced in a study of shared clonotypes between healthy human individuals. Sequencing was performed with immunoSEQ multiplex PCR; in TCRdb, only in-frame clones are kept and a portion is missing. The table includes 110,000 or so clones, about 67% detected once. Input material: memory CD8+ T cells sorted from blood. Subset noted: CD45RO+ cells pooled with CCR7-negative TemRA cells. These TCRs come from a woman in her thirties in good health.

The J gene is TRBJ2-1, the V gene TRBV6-5, with 7 bases identical to TRBD1. J was trimmed by 15 bases and V by 2 bases; bases with no gene match: 10. The CDR3 runs to 13 residues. Germline V gene sequence: CDR1 MNHEY, CDR2 SVGAGI. The DNA of the CDR3 is TGTGCCAGCAGTTACCCAGAAACAGGGGATCGGTTCTTC. Translated, it gives CASSYPETGDRFF.

V gene TRBV2 combines with J gene TRBJ1-5; maybe TRBD1 (6 bases). Germline assignment: CDR1 SNHLY and CDR2 FYNNEI. The V end lost 1 base, the J end lost 4 bases, and 11 bases lay between the germline ends. CDR3 size: 15 residues. CDR3 region: CASSEVWGRNQPQHF. The CDR3 DNA sequence: TGTGCCAGCAGTGAAGTATGGGGGCGAAATCAGCCCCAGCATTTT.

This rearrangement joins TRBV4-1 to TRBJ2-7; 7 positions agree with TRBD2. The CDR3 is made up of 17 amino acids. The V gene end was trimmed by 1 base and the J gene end by 3 bases; junction bases not matched to a gene: 12. Per the germline V gene, CDR1 is MGHRA and CDR2 is YSYEKL. CDR3 protein: CASSQVLAVHEVYEQYF. Here the CDR3 DNA reads TGCGCCAGCAGCCAAGTTCTAGCGGTACATGAGGTCTACGAGCAGTACTTC.

The V gene is TRBV2, the J gene TRBJ2-1; D not resolved. V was shortened by 0 bases and J by 12 bases, with 18 bases between the two germline ends. This CDR3 spans 15 amino acids. Per germline, CDR1 SNHLY and CDR2 FYNNEI. CDR3 bases: TGTGCCAGCAGTGAAGCGCTAAGCAGCGCCCTCGCGCAGTTCTTC. This codes for CASSEALSSALAQFF.

In this sample, this clone turned up many times. The V gene is TRBV5-6, the J gene TRBJ1-2, with D possibly being TRBD1 (5 bases). The V end lost 0 bases, the J end lost 10 bases, and 16 bases lay between the germline ends. Per the germline V gene, CDR1 is SGHDT and CDR2 is YYEEEE. This CDR3 has 14 residues. Here the CDR3 reads CASSLGESGAVYTF. The CDR3 DNA sequence: TGTGCCAGCAGCTTGGGAGAGTCCGGGGCGGTCTACACCTTC.

This chain links TRBV9 with TRBJ2-2; D is uncertain. V was trimmed by 2 bases and J by 5 bases, leaving 10 bases between them. CDR1 and CDR2 from the germline V gene are SGDLS and YYNGEE. The CDR3 totals 14 residues. CDR3 sequence: CASSVSGGTGELFF. CDR3 DNA sequence: TGTGCCAGCAGCGTTTCGGGTGGTACCGGGGAGCTGTTTTTT.

The genes are TRBV7-9 and TRBJ2-5; 8 bases are a match to TRBD1. The CDR3 is 13 residues long. After removal of 10 bases from V and 0 bases from J, the junction contained 4 bases not matched to a gene. The germline CDR1 and CDR2 sequences are SEHNR and FQNEAQ (reference sequence). This chain's CDR3 is CATRTGYQETQYF. The CDR3 DNA reads as TGTGCCACCAGGACAGGGTACCAAGAGACCCAGTACTTC.

The chain is built from TRBV4-1 and TRBJ2-3; 9 bases map to TRBD2. The CDR3 loop spans 17 amino acids. V shed 0 bases, J shed 5 bases, and the junction held 9 bases outside the gene matches. Germline values: CDR1 MGHRA, CDR2 YSYEKL. As DNA, the CDR3 is TGCGCCAGCAGCCAAGATTGGGCGGGAGGGCCGGGAGATACGCAGTATTTT. Translating it yields CASSQDWAGGPGDTQYF.

This clone appeared many times. The V gene is TRBV6-1, the J gene TRBJ2-3, with TRBD2 matching 8 bases. CDR1 is MNHNS and CDR2 is SASEGT in the germline V gene. With 1 base clipped from V and 5 bases from J, the junction kept 5 bases outside the gene matches. This CDR3 region has 15 residues. In DNA form, the CDR3 reads TGTGCCAGCAGTGAAGTAGCGGGATCAGGAGATACGCAGTATTTT. This sequence encodes CASSEVAGSGDTQYF.

This sequence joins TRBV4-1 and TRBJ2-7; D remains unclear. There are 13 residues in the CDR3. Germline-derived CDR1 and CDR2 are MGHRA and YSYEKL. The V end lost 1 base, the J end lost 1 base, and 5 bases lay between the germline ends. The CDR3, as DNA: TGCGCCAGCAGCCAAGCGGGTTCCTACGAGCAGTACTTC. Translated, it gives CASSQAGSYEQYF.

This sequence joins TRBV6-1 and TRBJ2-7; tentatively, D is TRBD2 (5 bases). The V end was cut by 4 bases, the J end by 2 bases, with 12 bases between. The CDR3 consists of 14 residues. Per the germline V gene, CDR1 is MNHNS and CDR2 is SASEGT. As DNA, the CDR3 is TGTGCCAGCAGTGGCCAGGAGGCCGCCTACGAGCAGTACTTC. Protein: CASSGQEAAYEQYF.

This sequence joins TRBV14 and TRBJ2-1, with 10 bases matching TRBD2. The CDR3 covers 13 residues. The V gene end was trimmed by 3 bases and the J gene end by 10 bases; junction bases not matched to a gene: 3. Germline V gives CDR1 SGHDN, CDR2 FVKESK. CDR3 sequence reads: CASSHGLAVEQFF. CDR3 bases: TGTGCCAGCAGCCATGGACTAGCGGTGGAGCAGTTCTTC.

The chain carries TRBV19 and TRBJ2-2, with D tentatively TRBD1 (6 bases). This CDR3 has 14 residues. The V gene's germline CDR1 is LNHDA and CDR2 SQIVND (reference sequence). V was clipped by 6 bases and J by 3 bases, with 11 bases between them. The CDR3 sequence is CASRKNRDTGELFF. CDR3 sequence (DNA): TGTGCCAGTAGGAAGAACAGGGACACCGGGGAGCTGTTTTTT.

V and J are TRBV18 and TRBJ1-5, with D possibly matching TRBD1 (6 bases). The CDR3 spans 17 residues. Germline V CDR1 and CDR2: KGHSH, LQKENI. V was shortened by 5 bases and J by 4 bases, with 21 bases between the two germline ends. The CDR3 is CASSTGYGQSPNQPQHF. The CDR3 region has the DNA TGTGCCAGCTCAACAGGCTACGGACAGAGTCCTAATCAGCCCCAGCATTTT. The complete variable domain, with remaining parts taken from reference TRBV18 and TRBJ1-5, reads NAGVMQNPRHLVRRRGQEARLRCSPMKGHSHVYWYRQLPEEGLKFMVYLQKENIIDESGMPKERFSAEFPKEGPSILRIQQVVRGDSAAYFCASSTGYGQSPNQPQHFGDGTRLSIL.

The chain couples TRBV27 to TRBJ2-1; no firm D call. Trimming pared 1 base from V and 0 bases from J, leaving 7 bases between. Germline CDR1 reads MNHEY; CDR2 reads SMNVEV (reference sequence). The CDR3 spans 15 residues. The CDR3 DNA sequence: TGTGCCAGCAGTTTATTCATAAGCTCCTACAATGAGCAGTTCTTC. It codes for CASSLFISSYNEQFF.

In its sample, this clone was seen a few times. The V call is TRBV6-5, the J call TRBJ1-1; 7 positions agree with TRBD1. This CDR3 contains 16 residues. CDR1 and CDR2 (germline): MNHEY, SVGAGI. Unmatched junction bases numbered 12, after V lost 2 bases and J lost 6 bases. The CDR3 loop is CASSYGFGRGGAEAFF. CDR3 DNA: TGTGCCAGCAGTTACGGATTCGGCAGGGGGGGCGCTGAAGCTTTCTTT.

This CDR3 is CASSEVVTGAREQYF. CDR3 DNA sequence: TGTGCCAGCAGTGAAGTAGTGACTGGGGCACGGGAGCAGTACTTC. The rearrangement links TRBV6-1 to TRBJ2-7; D perhaps matches TRBD1 (5 bases). Trimming took off 1 base at V and 7 bases at J, with 17 bases between the two ends. Looked up from germline, CDR1 is MNHNS and CDR2 is SASEGT. CDR3 size: 15 residues.